This entry concerns a single T cell receptor beta chain. The CDR3 is made up of 14 amino acids. V was trimmed by 2 bases and J by 5 bases, leaving 11 bases between them. TCRdb independently ran MiXCR on the RT-PCR reads; one entry per CDR3 protein. The table has about 960,000 distinct CDR3 sequences, roughly 18% seen once. These data originate in a study of patients and donors after allogeneic stem cell transplantation. The material sequenced was blood, either unsorted or a sorted T cell fraction (not recorded which). This clonotype was obtained from a human donor who was either an allogeneic HSCT recipient or a stem cell or donor lymphocyte infusion donor (not recorded which). It is not recorded whose cells these are; they may come from a transplant donor. The rearrangement joins TRBV12-3 or TRBV12-4 to TRBJ2-3; no clear D. This CDR3 is CASSLIHGQDTQYF. The CDR3, as DNA: TGTGCCAGCAGTTTAATCCACGGCCAAGATACGCAGTATTTT.